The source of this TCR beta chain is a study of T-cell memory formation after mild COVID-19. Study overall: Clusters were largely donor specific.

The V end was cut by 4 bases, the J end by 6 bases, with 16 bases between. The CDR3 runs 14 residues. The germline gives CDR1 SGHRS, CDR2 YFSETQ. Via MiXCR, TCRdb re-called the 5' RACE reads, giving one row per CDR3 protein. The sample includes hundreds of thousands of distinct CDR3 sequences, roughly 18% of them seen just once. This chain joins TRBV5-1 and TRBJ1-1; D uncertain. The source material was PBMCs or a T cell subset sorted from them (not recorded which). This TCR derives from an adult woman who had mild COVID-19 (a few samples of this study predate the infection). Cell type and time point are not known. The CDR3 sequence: CASSREGKVPEAFF. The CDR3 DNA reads TGCGCCAGCAGCCGGGAAGGCAAAGTTCCTGAAGCTTTCTTT.